This is a list of T cell receptor beta chains from one sample in a study of response to subunit inactivated influenza vaccine. TCRdb called the RT-PCR reads again in MiXCR, with one record for every CDR3 protein. Found here are 550,000 to 800,000 distinct CDR3 sequences, about a sixth of them singletons; the top ten hold 11%. Source: PBMCs from blood, taken approximately 12 days after vaccination. The receptor set was obtained from a man aged 50 to 59 who received an inactivated influenza vaccine. CDR3s include the opening cysteine and the closing phenylalanine or tryptophan.

TRBV5-5 | CASSLKGRGGETQYF
TRBV7-9 | CASSPIAGTYEQYF
TRBV15 | CATSRETSGGYNEQFF
TRBV4-1 | CASSQVDLSTDTQYF
TRBV13 | CASSLGPDNSYEQYF
TRBV7-2 | CASSLGGVQGETQYF
TRBV28 | CASSTVTGRGNQPQHF
TRBV6-1 | CASRSQGTGIGEQYF
TRBV12-3/TRBV12-4 | CASSPTAMPFF
TRBV19 | CASDRGQRGSPLHF
TRBV4-2 | CASSQETSGGAGAQYF
TRBV5-1 | CASSLSPGGIGETQYF
TRBV7-2 | CASSLGPGPGNGYTF
TRBV9 | CASSVGWTESSYEQYF
TRBV5-1 | CASSLRGTVYGYTF
TRBV7-8 | CASSLFTATNEKLFF
TRBV6-1 | CASRDRPAGGYTF
TRBV6-5 | CASSHGGRQFF
TRBV12-3/TRBV12-4 | CASSLGRSTEAFF
TRBV6-5 | CASSYGRGPSYEQYF
TRBV18 | CASSPLAGPPEQYF
TRBV7-2 | CASSLTLGYEQYF
TRBV28 | CASRSGQDYEQYF
TRBV3-1 | CASSQEGTSGVDEQFF
TRBV12-3/TRBV12-4 | CASSFLGQTRSPYEQYF
TRBV29-1 | CSVRGRAKNIQYF
TRBV11-3 | CASSPRNSFTDTQYF
TRBV9 | CASTRDSNYGYTF
TRBV20-1 | CSASPLRAGGIHEQFF
TRBV10-3 | CAIGQGDNEQFF
TRBV9 | CASNSGQSPGEKLFF
TRBV2 | CASSVIPRETEAFF
TRBV28 | CASSPPPGQGGEKLFF
TRBV3-1 | CASSLSGAKNIQYF
TRBV28 | CASSDRAEAFF
TRBV20-1 | CSARVRAREQFF
TRBV4-1 | CASSQDGPTFGNTIYF
TRBV19 | CASAGTGGYEQYF
TRBV15 | CATSRDHLNRGFAVETQYF
TRBV4-3 | CASSQDTASGTDTQYF
TRBV20-1 | CSARNMGQSTDTQYF
TRBV5-5 | CASSLTGTGGNQPQHF
TRBV20-1 | CSAKDRGSSRTQYF
TRBV5-1 | CASSFSPVQETQYF
TRBV30 | CAWSVAEGGYEQYF
TRBV12-3/TRBV12-4 | CASRETGSMRNEQFF
TRBV15 | CATSISGTSDGEQFF
TRBV27 | CASSLSRHYEQYF
TRBV5-6 | CASSFIGRGAEAFF
TRBV14 | CASSPGLWLAFF
TRBV7-2 | CASSKGGGAGELFF
TRBV19 | CASSIGNEQFF
TRBV6-1 | CASSRQTPTVRGANVLTF